These 32 T cell receptor beta chains were sequenced from one sample in a study of cytomegalovirus exposure and HLA in healthy donors. Primers included in the PCR were 60 Vbeta and 13 Jbeta primers. The repertoire was sequenced with immunoSEQ multiplex PCR; TCRdb's copy has only in-frame clones and lacks some. This sample has about 55,000 clones, with 80% to 85% found just once. Sequenced material: PBMCs. These receptors were collected from a man aged 25-45 years in good health and CMV-seronegative.

The chain is built from TRBV27 and TRBJ2-3; D might be TRBD2 (5 bases). V was trimmed by 8 bases and J by 0 bases, leaving 9 bases between them. This CDR3 contains 13 residues. CDR1 and CDR2 (germline): MNHEY, SMNVEV (reference sequence). The CDR3 is CASGGDSTDTQYF. The CDR3 DNA reads TGTGCCAGCGGAGGAGACAGCACAGATACGCAGTATTTT.

The chain recombines TRBV7-2 with TRBJ2-5; 10 bases align to TRBD2. Germline lookup yields CDR1 SGHTA and CDR2 FQGNSA. Trimming at V came to 5 bases and at J to 7 bases, leaving 13 bases not matched to a gene. The CDR3 totals 16 residues. Written as DNA, the CDR3 is TGTGCCAGCAGCAGACGACTAGCGGGTAGCGTTATGACCCAGTACTTC. Its protein is CASSRRLAGSVMTQYF.

The chain has TRBV4-3 and TRBJ1-2; perhaps TRBD1 as D (6 bases). CDR3 length: 14 residues. V gave up 1 base and J gave up 4 bases, with 10 bases separating them. CDR1 LGHNA and CDR2 YSLEER come from the germline V gene. The CDR3 DNA follows: TGCGCCAGCAGCCAAGTGGGGGCTATCTATGGCTACACCTTC. Its protein is CASSQVGAIYGYTF.

For the CDR3, the DNA is TGTGCCAGCAAGGCAGGCAGCACAGATACGCAGTATTTT. Translated: CASKAGSTDTQYF. The chain uses TRBV6-5 and TRBJ2-3; the D is unclear. Trimming removed 7 bases from V and 0 bases from J, with 8 bases in between. Germline lookup yields CDR1 MNHEY and CDR2 SVGAGI. The CDR3 runs to 13 residues.

The chain recombines TRBV2 with TRBJ2-3, with D perhaps TRBD1 (6 bases). Trimming removed 4 bases from V and 0 bases from J, with 20 bases in between. Germline assignment: CDR1 SNHLY and CDR2 FYNNEI. This CDR3 has 18 amino acids. The CDR3 bases are TGTGCCAGCAGTGTAGGATTTGTAGGGGGAACTAGCACAGATACGCAGTATTTT. This encodes CASSVGFVGGTSTDTQYF.

This chain links TRBV27 with TRBJ2-5; TRBD1 matches at 7 bases. This CDR3 comprises 15 residues. From germline, CDR1 is MNHEY and CDR2 SMNVEV (reference sequence). With V trimmed by 6 bases and J by 1 base, 8 bases remained unmatched. CDR3: CASREWGQFQETQYF. The CDR3 region has the DNA TGTGCCAGCAGGGAATGGGGACAGTTCCAAGAGACCCAGTACTTC.

The gene calls are TRBV23-1 and TRBJ2-2, with unresolved D. TRBV23-1 is filed as an ORF, its function uncertain. V was trimmed by 0 bases and J by 2 bases, leaving 13 bases between them. CDR3 length equals 17 residues. This CDR3 is CASSQSRSYSNTGELFF. The CDR3 DNA is TGCGCCAGCAGTCAATCGCGGTCTTACTCCAACACCGGGGAGCTGTTTTTT.

V usage is TRBV5-1 and J usage is TRBJ2-2, with 10 bases that match TRBD2. Germline CDR1 is SGHRS and CDR2 is YFSETQ. The V and J ends lost 4 bases and 5 bases, in that order; junction bases with no gene match: 14. CDR3 length: 18 amino acids. In nucleotides, the CDR3 is TGCGCCAGCAGCCCGACCCTTCTAGCGGGGGCCGGGACCGGGGAGCTGTTTTTT. Amino acids: CASSPTLLAGAGTGELFF.

This clone was detected only a few times. V is TRBV27 and J is TRBJ1-1; D is possibly TRBD1 (6 bases). CDR3 size: 14 residues. The V gene lost 6 bases and the J gene lost 4 bases, with 15 bases spanning the gap. Germline V CDR1 and CDR2: MNHEY, SMNVEV (reference sequence). The CDR3 DNA sequence: TGTGCCAGCAGAAAGGGAGGGGGTCCCACTGAAGCTTTCTTT. It codes for CASRKGGGPTEAFF.

The CDR3, as DNA: TGCGCCAGCAGCCAAGCCCCGGGACAGCCCTACGAGCAGTACTTC. Protein sequence: CASSQAPGQPYEQYF. The chain has TRBV4-1 and TRBJ2-7, with 7 bases lining up with TRBD1. There are 15 residues in the CDR3. V lost 1 base, J lost 2 bases, and 5 bases stayed unmatched. The germline V gene has CDR1 MGHRA and CDR2 YSYEKL.

J is TRBJ2-2 and V is TRBV30; 7 positions agree with TRBD1. Germline trimming cut 1 base from V and 4 bases from J; bases unmatched to any gene: 3. The germline V gene encodes CDR1 GTSNPN and CDR2 SVGIG (reference sequence). The CDR3 length is 14 residues. The CDR3 coding sequence is TGTGCCTGGAGTGCCAGGGGGTCCACCGGGGAGCTGTTTTTT. Translating it yields CAWSARGSTGELFF.

The CDR3 DNA follows: TGTGCCAGCACTCCAGGGGGCGCGAACACCGGGGAGCTGTTTTTT. Translating it yields CASTPGGANTGELFF. The rearrangement links TRBV28 to TRBJ2-2; TRBD1 agrees at 8 bases. This CDR3 is 15 amino acids long. The ends lost 7 bases at V and 0 bases at J; junction bases unmatched: 4. Germline V gene sequence: CDR1 MDHEN, CDR2 SYDVKM.

The chain joins TRBV2 to TRBJ1-3; D is uncertain. In germline, CDR1 is SNHLY, CDR2 FYNNEI. V shed 4 bases and J shed 0 bases, with 13 bases lying between them. This CDR3 is 16 amino acids long. CDR3 in DNA: TGTGCCAGCAGTGGTGAACTCGTGCTCTCTGGAAACACCATATATTTT. It codes for CASSGELVLSGNTIYF.

This clone was seen a handful of times. The rearrangement uses TRBV2 and TRBJ2-1, with no clear D. The CDR3 runs to 15 residues. V dropped 2 bases and J dropped 0 bases, with 8 bases sitting between them. The germline CDR1 and CDR2 sequences are SNHLY and FYNNEI. The CDR3 DNA is TGTGCCAGCAGTGAACGCGAGAGCTCCTACAATGAGCAGTTCTTC. This gives the protein CASSERESSYNEQFF.

CDR3 residues: CASRGQGAKGSPLHF. The CDR3 DNA reads as TGTGCCAGCCGCGGACAGGGGGCAAAGGGTTCACCCCTCCACTTT. The chain employs TRBV27 and TRBJ1-6, with 11 bases identical to TRBD1. V lost 8 bases, J lost 9 bases, and 9 bases stayed unmatched. From germline, CDR1 is MNHEY and CDR2 SMNVEV (reference sequence). CDR3 length: 15 amino acids.

CDR3 coding DNA: TGCGCCAGCAGCTCCCCGGGACAGGGAACTTTTATGAACACTGAAGCTTTCTTT. It yields the protein CASSSPGQGTFMNTEAFF. The chain is built from TRBV5-1 and TRBJ1-1, with 9 nucleotides matching TRBD1. CDR3 length equals 18 residues. Germline CDR1 is SGHRS and CDR2 is YFSETQ. V trimming: 3 bases; J trimming: 0 bases; junction bases outside the gene matches: 12.

The J gene is TRBJ2-1, the V gene TRBV10-3; D call uncertain. Trimming cost V 3 bases and J 0 bases, with 6 bases left between them. From germline, CDR1 is ENHRY and CDR2 SYGVKD. This CDR3 has 14 residues. CDR3 sequence reads: CAISEASSYNEQFF. CDR3 sequence (DNA): TGTGCCATCAGTGAAGCGAGCTCCTACAATGAGCAGTTCTTC.

This chain uses TRBV11-3 with TRBJ1-1, with D tentatively TRBD1 (5 bases). Trimming cost V 4 bases and J 1 base, with 13 bases left between them. The CDR3 is 15 amino acids. In germline, CDR1 is SGHNT, CDR2 YENEEA. The CDR3 DNA sequence: TGTGCCAGCAGCTCATCTACTACAGGGAACACTGAAGCTTTCTTT. Encoded protein: CASSSSTTGNTEAFF.

The chain combines TRBV9 with TRBJ1-1, with D maybe TRBD1 (5 bases). V was clipped by 0 bases and J by 4 bases, with 10 bases between them. Germline V lookup: CDR1 SGDLS, CDR2 YYNGEE. This CDR3 contains 14 residues. The CDR3: CASSVVGPGTEAFF. The CDR3 nucleotides are TGTGCCAGCAGCGTAGTGGGGCCGGGCACTGAAGCTTTCTTT.

V and J are TRBV19 and TRBJ2-5, with D tentatively TRBD2 (6 bases). Trimming removed 3 bases from V and 0 bases from J, with 8 bases in between. Germline V CDR1 and CDR2: LNHDA, SQIVND (reference sequence). The CDR3 is 14 amino acids. CDR3 bases: TGTGCCAGTAGTATTGGAGGGTACCAAGAGACCCAGTACTTC. It codes for CASSIGGYQETQYF.

To note about this clone: Sequence at one end of the junction differs from germline and may be a read error. The rearrangement joins TRBV5-8 to TRBJ1-1; 7 positions agree with TRBD1. Germline V lookup: CDR1 SGHTS, CDR2 YDEGEE. The CDR3 contains 14 residues. Here the CDR3 DNA reads TGTGCCAGCAGCTTGGCCGGGACAGAGCTTGAAGCTTTTTTT. Protein sequence: CASSLAGTELEAFF.

A single count supports this clone. The rearrangement joins TRBV6-4 to TRBJ2-7; 7 nucleotides match TRBD2. The V and J ends lost 10 bases and 4 bases, in that order; junction bases with no gene match: 16. This CDR3 is 15 amino acids long. Germline V lookup: CDR1 MRHNA, CDR2 SNTAGT. CDR3 in amino acids: CAIDARGVPIYEQYF. The CDR3 DNA reads as TGTGCCATCGATGCTCGGGGGGTCCCGATTTACGAGCAGTACTTC.

The chain employs TRBV30 and TRBJ2-1, with TRBD1 identical over 10 bases. With V trimmed by 8 bases and J by 8 bases, 12 bases remained unmatched. From germline, CDR1 is GTSNPN and CDR2 SVGIG (reference sequence). The CDR3 has 14 amino acids. CDR3 region: CARLDRGRRDEQFF. For the CDR3, the DNA is TGTGCCCGACTCGACAGGGGGCGTAGGGATGAGCAGTTCTTC.

The V gene is TRBV28, the J gene TRBJ1-6, with 11 bases lining up with TRBD1. Germline trimming cut 7 bases from V and 8 bases from J; bases unmatched to any gene: 19. CDR1 is MDHEN and CDR2 is SYDVKM in the germline V gene. The CDR3 totals 19 residues. The CDR3 nucleotides read TGTGCCAGCACCATGGACAGGGGGCGCGGGACATATATTGATTCACCCCTCCACTTT. Amino acid sequence: CASTMDRGRGTYIDSPLHF.

V gene TRBV2 combines with J gene TRBJ2-4, with a possible D match to TRBD2 (5 bases). Trimming removed 3 bases from V and 0 bases from J, with 24 bases in between. This CDR3 has 20 residues. Germline-derived CDR1 and CDR2 are SNHLY and FYNNEI. The CDR3 loop is CASSERAANPALLAKNIQYF. The CDR3, as DNA: TGTGCCAGCAGTGAGAGGGCGGCAAATCCAGCCTTACTAGCCAAAAACATTCAGTACTTC.

With regard to this clone: Other DNA variants within this sample encode the same CDR3. CDR3 DNA sequence: TGTGCCAGCAGCGTAAGGGGAGAGACCCAGTACTTC. Amino acids: CASSVRGETQYF. This chain connects TRBV9 to TRBJ2-5, with D perhaps matching TRBD1 (5 bases). The V and J ends lost 1 base and 4 bases respectively, with 5 bases between them. Looked up from germline, CDR1 is SGDLS and CDR2 is YYNGEE. This CDR3 spans 12 amino acids. Variable domain in full (rest from reference TRBV9 and TRBJ2-5): DSGVTQTPKHLITATGQRVTLRCSPRSGDLSVYWYQQSLDQGLQFLIQYYNGEERAKGNILERFSAQQFPDLHSELNLSSLELGDSALYFCASSVRGETQYFGPGTRLLVL.

This clone was seen only once. This chain uses TRBV7-2 with TRBJ2-7; TRBD1 matches 9 bases. CDR3 length: 14 residues. In germline, CDR1 is SGHTA, CDR2 FQGNSA. Trimming took 1 base from V and 3 from J; bases not matched to a gene: 1. This CDR3 reads CASSLETGGYEQYF. The CDR3 DNA follows: TGTGCCAGCAGCTTAGAGACAGGGGGCTACGAGCAGTACTTC.

The chain employs TRBV19 and TRBJ1-5; D might be TRBD1 (6 bases). The germline gives CDR1 LNHDA, CDR2 SQIVND (reference sequence). The CDR3 loop spans 14 amino acids. V was cut by 4 bases and J by 3 bases, with 10 bases left in between. For the CDR3, the DNA is TGTGCCAGTAGTACGGACAGTTTCAATCAGCCCCAGCATTTT. This sequence encodes CASSTDSFNQPQHF.

This sequence joins TRBV7-2 and TRBJ2-5; 8 positions agree with TRBD2. This CDR3 spans 15 amino acids. The junction had 7 bases not matched to a gene; V was cut back by 5 bases and J by 2 bases. Germline V gene sequence: CDR1 SGHTA, CDR2 FQGNSA. The CDR3, as DNA: TGTGCCAGCAGCCCGGGGGGGGCGGGGCAAGAGACCCAGTACTTC. Protein product: CASSPGGAGQETQYF.

The rearrangement links TRBV27 to TRBJ2-4; 10 positions agree with TRBD2. Germline loops: CDR1 MNHEY, CDR2 SMNVEV (reference sequence). Germline trimming cut 8 bases from V and 5 bases from J; bases unmatched to any gene: 6. This CDR3 has 14 amino acids. The CDR3, as DNA: TGTGCCAGCCGGGGGCTAGCGGGAGAAAACATTCAGTACTTC. Translating it yields CASRGLAGENIQYF.

The chain has TRBV6-5 and TRBJ1-5; possibly TRBD1 for D (5 bases). V was clipped by 2 bases and J by 2 bases, with 10 bases between them. Germline V CDR1 and CDR2: MNHEY, SVGAGI. The CDR3 is made up of 15 amino acids. CDR3 DNA: TGTGCCAGCAGTTACCTGTTCAGGGGCAATCAGCCCCAGCATTTT. It translates to CASSYLFRGNQPQHF.

The chain links TRBV7-9 to TRBJ2-3, with 8 bases aligning to TRBD1. The V gene end was trimmed by 5 bases and the J gene end by 2 bases; junction bases not matched to a gene: 12. This CDR3 region has 17 residues. From germline, CDR1 is SEHNR and CDR2 FQNEAQ (reference sequence). This CDR3 is CASSTYGQGTTTDTQYF. The CDR3 region has the DNA TGTGCCAGCAGCACCTATGGACAGGGCACTACCACAGATACGCAGTATTTT.